The sequence of this T cell receptor (beta chain) was determined in a study of tumor and adjacent non-tumor tissue in lung cancer. Study details: Samples averaged approximately 4.2 million productive TCRbeta reads each. Study-wide points: Tumor tissue had significantly higher TCR diversity than normal lung.

Germline V gene sequence: CDR1 SGHNT, CDR2 YYREEE (reference sequence). This CDR3 contains 17 residues. No cell sorting was done before RNA was extracted from the tissue. Distant lung tissue was collected more than 3 cm away from the tumor edge. Worth noting for this clonotype: The antigen remains undetermined. An end of the junction differs from the germline gene, which may be a read error.

The library came from three nested PCR rounds adapted from ARM-PCR protocols. TCRdb recomputed calls from the multiplex PCR reads with MiXCR, one row per CDR3 protein. The data show 60,000 to 85,000 distinct CDR3 sequences, approximately 73% seen once. This TCR came from a man in his 60s with non-small cell lung cancer. The rearrangement uses TRBV5-4 and TRBJ2-4; TRBD2 aligns across 14 bases. Input material: distant non-tumor lung tissue. The CDR3: CASNWGTSGGAKNIHYF. CDR3 nucleotide sequence: TGTGCCAGCAACTGGGGGACTAGCGGGGGAGCCAAAAACATTCATTACTTC.